This T cell receptor (beta chain) is drawn from a study of a mutant IDH1 vaccine in newly diagnosed glioma. Study details: Investigators started vaccination 4-6 weeks after radiotherapy alone, or with temozolomide cycles. Former treatment meant radiotherapy, temozolomide, or both; the majority had gotten both.

Germline lookup yields CDR1 MNHEY and CDR2 SVGAGI. The CDR3 loop spans 14 amino acids. V lost 6 bases to trimming and J lost 5 bases; unmatched junction nucleotides: 5. Time point meaning: week 47, end of study. The investigators gave 300 ug of mutant IDH1 20-mer peptide in each vaccine dose, together with topical imiquimod. Each tumor in the donors was a new WHO grade 3 or 4 astrocytoma, IDH1-mutant and ATRX-lost. Details on this clone: Its antigen is unidentified.

Assay used: immunoSEQ multiplex PCR; TCRdb lists only in-frame clones, some missing. The data hold about 62,000 clones, with 75% to 90% observed a single time. This sequence was found in a young man with glioma. This specimen consisted of PBMCs, obtained from a glioma patient whose treatment included an IDH1 peptide vaccine. This chain uses TRBV6-5 with TRBJ2-2; 8 nucleotides align to TRBD1. The CDR3 DNA reads TGTGCCAGCAGGGACAGGGCTCCTACCGGGGAGCTGTTTTTT. As protein: CASRDRAPTGELFF.